What follows are 9 T cell receptor beta chains derived from one specimen sequenced in a study of blood T cell repertoires in COVID-19. Method: immunoSEQ multiplex PCR; TCRdb's copy keeps in-frame clones and lacks some. The sample consists of 120,000 to 150,000 clones, roughly 80% of them appearing once. The sequencing sample was made of peripheral blood. These receptor sequences come from a human donor in a cohort sampled during active COVID-19.

The table lists this clone with a few counts. This rearrangement joins TRBV7-8 to TRBJ1-1, with 8 bases identical to TRBD1. V dropped 3 bases and J dropped 3; count of bases not matched to a gene: 9. Germline V lookup: CDR1 SGHVS, CDR2 FQNEAQ. CDR3 length: 16 residues. This CDR3 is CASSLTGEVEYTEAFF. CDR3 in DNA: TGTGCCAGCAGCTTGACAGGGGAGGTGGAGTACACTGAAGCTTTCTTT.

The gene calls are TRBV18 and TRBJ1-4; 8 bases match TRBD1. The V segment lost 2 bases and the J segment 7 bases; nucleotides outside the gene matches: 6. The CDR3 sequence is 15 residues long. Germline CDR1 is KGHSH and CDR2 is LQKENI. The CDR3 protein is CASSPMDRAGEKLFF. The CDR3 DNA reads TGTGCCAGCTCACCAATGGACAGGGCGGGTGAAAAACTGTTTTTT.

The V call is TRBV9, the J call TRBJ1-1; D possibly corresponds to TRBD1 (5 bases). The CDR3 contains 16 residues. Trimming removed 4 bases from V and 0 bases from J, with 16 bases in between. CDR1 and CDR2 (germline): SGDLS, YYNGEE. The CDR3 sequence is CASSPWGGRMNTEAFF. The CDR3 region has the DNA TGTGCCAGCAGCCCGTGGGGGGGAAGAATGAACACTGAAGCTTTCTTT.

This clone was seen just once. V is TRBV5-1 and J is TRBJ2-1; 8 bases are a match to TRBD2. Germline values: CDR1 SGHRS, CDR2 YFSETQ. This CDR3 has 16 amino acids. V lost 0 bases to trimming and J lost 2 bases; unmatched junction nucleotides: 4. The CDR3 DNA reads TGCGCCAGCAGCTTGGGGGCCGGGGGGGCCTACAATGAGCAGTTCTTC. Its protein product is CASSLGAGGAYNEQFF.

This clone came up once. The rearrangement uses TRBV4-3 and TRBJ2-1; maybe TRBD1 (6 bases). The V gene's germline CDR1 is LGHNA and CDR2 YSLEER. The CDR3 loop spans 12 amino acids. Trimming removed 5 bases from V and 8 bases from J, with 10 bases in between. DNA for the CDR3: TGCGCCAGCAGCGTACAGGGCGATGAGCAGTTCTTC. This sequence encodes CASSVQGDEQFF.

The chain combines TRBV28 with TRBJ2-1; TRBD1 matches 7 bases. The CDR3 extends over 14 amino acids. The trim removed 8 bases at V and 2 bases at J, leaving 6 bases unmatched. Germline V CDR1 and CDR2: MDHEN, SYDVKM. The CDR3 DNA reads as TGTGCCAGCCGACGACAGGGCCCCTACAATGAGCAGTTCTTC. Amino acids: CASRRQGPYNEQFF.

The genes are TRBV13 and TRBJ2-3, with unresolved D. The length of the CDR3 is 12 residues. Trimming took 2 bases from V and 3 from J, leaving 3 bases between them. Germline V gene lookup returns CDR1 PRHDT and CDR2 FYEKMQ (reference sequence). The CDR3 here is CASSLRTDTQYF. The CDR3 DNA reads as TGTGCCAGCAGCTTACGGACAGATACGCAGTATTTT.

This chain joins TRBV6-5 and TRBJ1-1; TRBD1 might be the D (5 bases). CDR3 length: 13 amino acids. V was pared by 6 bases and J by 3 bases, with 11 bases between. Germline V gene data show CDR1 as MNHEY and CDR2 as SVGAGI. The CDR3 protein is CASRGGGYTEAFF. Written as DNA, the CDR3 is TGTGCCAGCAGGGGCGGGGGGTACACTGAAGCTTTCTTT.

This chain uses TRBV7-8 with TRBJ1-2, with a weak D call TRBD1 (5 bases). With 3 bases removed from V and 3 bases from J, the gap between germline ends came to 17 bases. The CDR3 is made up of 16 amino acids. CDR1 is SGHVS, CDR2 FQNEAQ, per germline. This chain's CDR3 is CASSFFAQGLDYGYTF. CDR3 bases: TGTGCCAGCAGCTTTTTTGCCCAGGGACTGGACTATGGCTACACCTTC.